This T cell receptor beta chain was obtained from a study of CD8+CD57+ T cells in acquired aplastic anemia. Across the study: CD4+ and CD8+ cells, once sorted, gave DNA averaging roughly 3 ug. Healthy donor CD4+ cell samples had a mean of roughly 9.8 million reads. General observations from the study: In common between the patients and the controls were nearly 30 CD8+ CDR3 sequences.

The use of genomic DNA as template underpinned the TCR beta VDJ and CDR3 profiling. MiXCR was run by TCRdb on the reads, yielding one entry per CDR3 protein. The sample lists about 140,000 distinct CDR3 sequences, less than 45% occurring once. In this sample, this clonotype turned up once. Its antigen is unidentified. This TCR derives from a human donor in good health, serving as a control. The source material was sorted CD4+, CD8+, or CD8+CD57+ T cells (not recorded which) from PBMCs.

In nucleotides, the CDR3 is TGTGCCACCAGTGATTTAAGGGGGTTGAGGAGTTGTCAAGAGACCCAGTACTTC. Translation: CATSDLRGLRSCQETQYF. V usage is TRBV24-1 and J usage is TRBJ2-5; tentative D call: TRBD1 (6 bases). V lost 1 base, J lost 2 bases, and 19 bases lay in between. Per the germline V gene, CDR1 is KGHDR and CDR2 is SFDVKD. This CDR3 region has 18 residues.